What follows is one T cell receptor (beta chain) and its context. What it recognizes is unknown. It was with 60 Vbeta and 13 Jbeta primers that the PCR ran. Method: immunoSEQ multiplex PCR; TCRdb's copy keeps in-frame clones and lacks some. The data hold around 120,000 clones, with under 90% observed a single time. This sample stems from a study of cytomegalovirus exposure and HLA in healthy donors. Regarding the study as a whole: Relative to equally common others, HLA-associated TCR beta chains showed greater clonal expansion in a later analysis.

Source material: PBMCs. This TCR was recovered from a female donor in good health and CMV-seropositive.

CDR3 sequence (DNA): TGTGCCAGCAGCTCCCCGGGGGATACCAATGAAAAACTGTTTTTT. Protein sequence: CASSSPGDTNEKLFF. V usage is TRBV5-4 and J usage is TRBJ1-4, with D perhaps TRBD1 (5 bases). This CDR3 comprises 15 residues. V shed 3 bases and J shed 5 bases, with 14 bases lying between them. The germline V gene encodes CDR1 SGHNT and CDR2 YYREEE (reference sequence).